The 30 T cell receptor beta chains presented below share a single source sample, sequenced in a study of T cell responses to AZD1222 COVID-19 vaccine. Method: immunoSEQ multiplex PCR; TCRdb's copy keeps in-frame clones and lacks some. This sample yields over 150,000 clones, of which around nine tenths are seen a single time; around 0.99% belongs to the top ten. This sample comprised peripheral blood, obtained 28 days after the second AZD1222 dose. These receptors all come from an adult who received the AZD1222 COVID-19 vaccine.

This sequence joins TRBV12-3 or TRBV12-4 and TRBJ2-3; TRBD1 aligns across 10 bases. V was clipped by 6 bases and J by 13 bases; unmatched bases: 4. The CDR3 extends over 11 amino acids. The chain's CDR3 is CASSLGQGEYF. The CDR3, as DNA: TGTGCCAGCAGCCTCGGACAGGGGGAGTATTTT.

This clone was recorded a few times. CDR3 DNA sequence: TGTGCCAGCAGTTTGGATCTTTACTTC. As protein: CASSLDLYF. The V call is TRBV12-3 or TRBV12-4, the J call TRBJ2-7; D gene unclear. CDR3 size: 9 residues. The V gene lost 3 bases and the J gene lost 13 bases, with 7 bases spanning the gap.

As regards this clone: One end of the junction does not line up with germline, which may come from a read error. This chain joins TRBV6-4 and TRBJ2-3; D is perhaps TRBD2 (6 bases). The CDR3 is 11 residues long. Germline V gene sequence: CDR1 MRHNA, CDR2 SNTAGT. The CDR3 spells CASSDSETRRF. CDR3 DNA: TGTGCCAGCAGTGACTCTGAGACTAGACGATTT.

The chain couples TRBV12-5 to TRBJ2-6, with D uncertain. Trimming took off 4 bases at V and 0 bases at J, with 13 bases between the two ends. CDR1 and CDR2 from the germline V gene are LGHNT and FRNRAP. The CDR3 loop spans 17 amino acids. The CDR3 is CASGSALWTSGANVLTF. The CDR3 bases are TGTGCTAGTGGTTCCGCTTTGTGGACCTCTGGGGCCAACGTCCTGACTTTC.

The V call is TRBV7-8, the J call TRBJ2-1, with TRBD2 identical over 12 bases. The CDR3 is made up of 19 amino acids. The germline V gene encodes CDR1 SGHVS and CDR2 FQNEAQ. J lost 1 base, V lost 4 bases, and 11 bases had no gene match. CDR3 coding DNA: TGTGCCAGCAGCTCCCGCGGGCTAGCGGGGGGGCCGTCCTACAATGAGCAGTTCTTC. It yields the protein CASSSRGLAGGPSYNEQFF. Together with reference TRBV7-8 and TRBJ2-1, the CDR3 gives the full variable domain: GAGVSQSPRYKVAKRGQDVALRCDPISGHVSLFWYQQALGQGPEFLTYFQNEAQLDKSGLPSDRFFAERPEGSVSTLKIQRTQQEDSAVYLCASSSRGLAGGPSYNEQFFGPGTRLTVL.

The genes are TRBV7-9 and TRBJ2-5; 8 nucleotides line up with TRBD1. Germline V gene data show CDR1 as SEHNR and CDR2 as FQNEAQ (reference sequence). The V gene end was trimmed by 10 bases and the J gene end by 4 bases; junction bases not matched to a gene: 11. The CDR3 has 14 amino acids. The DNA for the CDR3 is TGTGCCACGCAGACAGGGGAAGTTCGAGAGACCCAGTACTTC. Protein sequence: CATQTGEVRETQYF.

The V call is TRBV7-9, the J call TRBJ1-3, with TRBD1 as a possible D gene (5 bases). Per germline, CDR1 SEHNR and CDR2 FQNEAQ (reference sequence). The CDR3 is 19 amino acids. The ends were cut back, 5 bases at V and 0 bases at J, with 23 bases in the middle. This CDR3 is CASSLSPPGRRSSGNTIYF. The CDR3 nucleotides read TGTGCCAGCAGCCTATCCCCCCCGGGACGGAGATCCTCTGGAAACACCATATATTTT.

V and J are TRBV4-3 and TRBJ2-1, with 11 positions matching TRBD2. The CDR3 runs 15 residues. Germline assignment: CDR1 LGHNA and CDR2 YSLEER. J was trimmed by 4 bases and V by 2 bases; bases with no gene match: 1. The CDR3 DNA reads as TGCGCCAGCAGCCAATCTAGCGGGGGGTACAATGAGCAGTTCTTC. Translating gives CASSQSSGGYNEQFF.

The rearrangement joins TRBV4-2 to TRBJ2-2; D is ambiguous. Trimming shortened V by 5 bases and J by 4 bases, and 8 bases separated the two germline ends. This CDR3 comprises 13 residues. Germline lookup yields CDR1 LGHNA and CDR2 YNFKEQ. Here the CDR3 reads CASSYSRTGELFF. CDR3 nucleotides: TGTGCCAGCAGCTACTCACGCACCGGGGAGCTGTTTTTT.

This chain connects TRBV3-1 (or the pseudogene TRBV3-2) to TRBJ2-5, with unresolved D. Trimming pared 0 bases from V and 1 base from J, leaving 12 bases between. Germline CDR1 is LGHDT and CDR2 is YNNKEL (reference sequence). The CDR3 consists of 16 residues. The CDR3 loop reads CASSQERYQPQETQYF. CDR3 nucleotide sequence: TGTGCCAGCAGCCAAGAACGGTACCAACCCCAAGAGACCCAGTACTTC.

The chain employs TRBV6-2 or TRBV6-3 and TRBJ1-6, with 8 bases aligning to TRBD1. V gave up 5 bases and J gave up 10 bases; unmatched junction bases: 16. The length of the CDR3 is 17 residues. From germline, CDR1 is MNHEY and CDR2 SVGEGT. The CDR3 is CASSPVPQGALTSPLHF. As DNA, the CDR3 is TGTGCCAGCAGTCCAGTCCCCCAGGGGGCGCTGACCTCACCCCTCCACTTT.

The V and J genes are TRBV5-5 and TRBJ1-2; 7 nucleotides agree with TRBD1. The CDR3 covers 13 residues. CDR1 is SGHKS and CDR2 is YYEKEE in the germline V gene (reference sequence). The junction had 0 bases not matched to a gene; V was cut back by 0 bases and J by 4 bases. This CDR3 reads CASSLAGGYGYTF. The CDR3 DNA follows: TGTGCCAGCAGCTTGGCAGGGGGCTATGGCTACACCTTC. The variable domain in full, with the rest retrieved from reference TRBV5-5 and TRBJ1-2, is DAGVTQSPTHLIKTRGQQVTLRCSPISGHKSVSWYQQVLGQGPQFIFQYYEKEERGRGNFPDRFSARQFPNYSSELNVNALLLGDSALYLCASSLAGGYGYTFGSGTRLTVV.

This clone appeared a single time. This sequence joins TRBV3-1 (or the pseudogene TRBV3-2) and TRBJ1-1, with D possibly matching TRBD1 (5 bases). The CDR3 has 14 amino acids. Germline V CDR1 and CDR2: LGHDT, YNNKEL (reference sequence). The V and J ends lost 2 bases and 0 bases respectively, with 7 bases between them. The CDR3 protein is CASSQQGMNTEAFF. The CDR3 DNA is TGTGCCAGCAGCCAACAGGGAATGAACACTGAAGCTTTCTTT.

The chain combines TRBV19 with TRBJ2-3; TRBD1 or TRBD2 may be the D gene (6 bases each). Trimming removed 8 bases at V and 4 bases at J, with 19 bases between. This CDR3 is 15 amino acids long. Germline values: CDR1 LNHDA, CDR2 SQIVND (reference sequence). The CDR3 DNA is TGTGCCAGTGGTACCAATGGGGGGCTGGCAGATACGCAGTATTTT. Translated: CASGTNGGLADTQYF.

The chain joins TRBV19 to TRBJ1-1, with D possibly being TRBD1 (6 bases). CDR3 length: 12 amino acids. Germline-derived CDR1 and CDR2 are LNHDA and SQIVND (reference sequence). V gave up 7 bases and J gave up 8 bases, with 14 bases separating them. The CDR3: CASKVWTEEAFF. In nucleotides, the CDR3 is TGTGCCAGTAAGGTTTGGACAGAAGAAGCTTTCTTT. The variable domain in full, with the rest retrieved from reference TRBV19 and TRBJ1-1, is DGGITQSPKYLFRKEGQNVTLSCEQNLNHDAMYWYRQDPGQGLRLIYYSQIVNDFQKGDIAEGYSVSREKKESFPLTVTSAQKNPTAFYLCASKVWTEEAFFGQGTRLTVV.

This chain joins TRBV5-4 and TRBJ1-6; tentatively, D is TRBD1 (6 bases). Trimming stripped 4 bases from V and 16 bases from J, with 24 bases between. The CDR3 sequence is 15 residues long. Germline V gene data show CDR1 as SGHNT and CDR2 as YYREEE (reference sequence). CDR3 in DNA: TGTGCCAGCAGCCCACGTGAGGCGGGGGCGATACCTCTCCACTTT. Its translation: CASSPREAGAIPLHF. Full variable domain (rest looked up from reference TRBV5-4 and TRBJ1-6): ETGVTQSPTHLIKTRGQQVTLRCSSQSGHNTVSWYQQALGQGPQFIFQYYREEENGRGNFPPRFSGLQFPNYSSELNVNALELDDSALYLCASSPREAGAIPLHFGNGTRLTVT.

The V gene is TRBV2, the J gene TRBJ2-6, with 7 nucleotides matching TRBD1. CDR3 length: 15 amino acids. Unmatched junction bases numbered 2, after V lost 4 bases and J lost 2 bases. Germline assignment: CDR1 SNHLY and CDR2 FYNNEI. The CDR3 loop is CASSAQGTGANVLTF. The DNA for the CDR3 is TGTGCCAGCAGTGCACAGGGGACTGGGGCCAACGTCCTGACTTTC.

The count of this clone is one. The chain combines TRBV4-1 with TRBJ2-7; perhaps D is TRBD1 or TRBD2 (5 bases each). The CDR3 loop spans 17 amino acids. Germline V gene data show CDR1 as MGHRA and CDR2 as YSYEKL. With 6 bases removed from V and 3 bases from J, the gap between germline ends came to 24 bases. CDR3 loop: CASRRTFRRDVNYEQYF. CDR3 DNA sequence: TGCGCCAGCAGGCGAACCTTCCGCCGGGACGTCAACTACGAGCAGTACTTC.

The CDR3 nucleotides are TGCGCCAGCAGTGATGACCCCCCAGACAGGCTAATTCCCATGAACACTGAAGCTTTCTTT. This sequence encodes CASSDDPPDRLIPMNTEAFF. The chain is built from TRBV10-2 and TRBJ1-1, with D perhaps matching TRBD1 (6 bases). Trimming shortened V by 3 bases and J by 0 bases, and 26 bases separated the two germline ends. CDR3 length equals 20 residues. CDR1 and CDR2 from the germline V gene are WSHSY and SAAADI.

This chain links TRBV18 with TRBJ2-2; D could derive from TRBD1 or TRBD2 (5 bases each). V lost 3 bases, J lost 4 bases, and 12 bases lay in between. The CDR3 has 15 amino acids. The germline gives CDR1 KGHSH, CDR2 LQKENI. The CDR3 nucleotides are TGTGCCAGCTCACCCAGGGAAGGGAGCACCGGGGAGCTGTTTTTT. Protein sequence: CASSPREGSTGELFF.

V is TRBV23-1 and J is TRBJ1-2, with D possibly being TRBD1 (5 bases). TRBV23-1 is given ORF status, its function remaining uncertain. This CDR3 contains 23 residues. Trimming took 4 bases from V and 7 from J, leaving 43 bases between them. CDR3 in amino acids: CASSPTPQVNCFQNRFRSSGYTF. In nucleotides, the CDR3 is TGCGCCAGCAGTCCCACACCACAGGTCAATTGCTTTCAAAATCGTTTCAGGAGCTCTGGCTACACCTTC.

The chain's CDR3 is CASSQERGQPYEQYF. CDR3 in DNA: TGCGCCAGCAGCCAAGAAAGGGGGCAGCCCTACGAGCAGTACTTC. The chain joins TRBV4-1 to TRBJ2-7; 7 nucleotides match TRBD1. CDR3 length: 15 amino acids. Germline lookup yields CDR1 MGHRA and CDR2 YSYEKL. J gave up 2 bases and V 0 bases, and 4 bases lay outside the gene matches.

The gene calls are TRBV19 and TRBJ2-7, with 9 bases aligning to TRBD1. CDR1 and CDR2 (germline): LNHDA, SQIVND (reference sequence). CDR3 length: 14 residues. V lost 3 bases to trimming and J lost 6 bases; unmatched junction nucleotides: 6. CDR3 DNA: TGTGCCAGTAGTATGGACAGGGGACCTCGCGAGCAGTACTTC. As protein: CASSMDRGPREQYF.

This clone occurred once. The chain uses TRBV6-4 and TRBJ2-3, with TRBD2 matching over 9 bases. The CDR3 is made up of 16 amino acids. Trimming took 2 bases from V and 4 from J; bases not matched to a gene: 7. CDR1 is MRHNA, CDR2 SNTAGT, per germline. CDR3 in DNA: TGTGCCAGCAGTGACGGGGGCGGGGGGGCCGCAGATACGCAGTATTTT. Residues: CASSDGGGGAADTQYF.

V usage is TRBV6-2 or TRBV6-3 and J usage is TRBJ2-7, with 9 positions matching TRBD2. The CDR3 covers 14 residues. Per the germline V gene, CDR1 is MNHEY and CDR2 is SVGEGT. The V and J ends lost 6 bases and 6 bases, in that order; junction bases with no gene match: 9. CDR3 region: CASSRAGGPREQYF. DNA of the CDR3: TGTGCCAGCAGCCGAGCGGGGGGACCCCGCGAGCAGTACTTC.

The chain combines TRBV2 with TRBJ1-2; D is ambiguous. Germline V gene sequence: CDR1 SNHLY, CDR2 FYNNEI. CDR3 length: 12 amino acids. V gave up 7 bases and J gave up 5 bases, with 11 bases separating them. The CDR3 reads CASTPDLYGYTF. The CDR3 DNA is TGTGCCAGCACTCCGGACCTTTATGGCTACACCTTC. The full variable domain, with the rest looked up from reference TRBV2 and TRBJ1-2, is EPEVTQTPSHQVTQMGQEVILRCVPISNHLYFYWYRQILGQKVEFLVSFYNNEISEKSEIFDDQFSVERPDGSNFTLKIRSTKLEDSAMYFCASTPDLYGYTFGSGTRLTVV.

CDR3 amino acids: CASSHDSTNTEAFF. As DNA, the CDR3 is TGTGCCAGCTCACACGACAGTACGAACACTGAAGCTTTCTTT. This chain joins TRBV18 and TRBJ1-1, with D possibly matching TRBD1 (5 bases). V lost 4 bases and J 1 base, leaving 10 bases between the germline ends. This CDR3 comprises 14 residues. CDR1 is KGHSH, CDR2 LQKENI, per germline.

The rearrangement uses TRBV15 and TRBJ2-1; D is undetermined. The ends were cut back, 0 bases at V and 10 bases at J, with 13 bases in the middle. This CDR3 region has 14 residues. Germline CDR1 is LNHNV and CDR2 is YYDKDF (reference sequence). The CDR3, as DNA: TGTGCCACCAGCAGAGAGGTAATGGACGTGGAGCAGTTCTTC. Translation gives CATSREVMDVEQFF.

The rearrangement uses TRBV19 and TRBJ2-7; 10 bases line up with TRBD1. The trim removed 6 bases at V and 2 bases at J, leaving 4 bases unmatched. Germline CDR1 LNHDA, CDR2 SQIVND (reference sequence). This CDR3 region has 14 residues. CDR3 DNA: TGTGCCAGTAGCCCCGGGACAGGGGCCTACGAGCAGTACTTC. It codes for CASSPGTGAYEQYF.

This sequence joins TRBV7-2 and TRBJ1-4; 7 bases line up with TRBD1. Trimming took 5 bases from V and 2 from J; bases not matched to a gene: 8. Germline-derived CDR1 and CDR2 are SGHTA and FQGNSA. This CDR3 is built from 16 residues. CDR3 sequence reads: CASSPGTGVTNEKLFF. The CDR3 DNA is TGTGCCAGCAGCCCTGGAACAGGGGTCACTAATGAAAAACTGTTTTTT.